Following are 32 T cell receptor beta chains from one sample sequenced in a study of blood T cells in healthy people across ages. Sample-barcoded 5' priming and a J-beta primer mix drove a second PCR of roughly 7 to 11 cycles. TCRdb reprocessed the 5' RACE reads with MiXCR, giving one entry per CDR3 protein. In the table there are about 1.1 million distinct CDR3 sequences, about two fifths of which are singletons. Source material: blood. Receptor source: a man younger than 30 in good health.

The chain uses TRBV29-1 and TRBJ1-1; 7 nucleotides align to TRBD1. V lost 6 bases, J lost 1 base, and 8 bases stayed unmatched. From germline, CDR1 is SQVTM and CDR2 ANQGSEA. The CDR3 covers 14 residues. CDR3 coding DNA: TGCAGCGTACTTTTACAGGGGAGGAACACTGAAGCTTTCTTT. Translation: CSVLLQGRNTEAFF. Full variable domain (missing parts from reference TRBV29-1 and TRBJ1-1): SAVISQKPSRDICQRGTSLTIQCQVDSQVTMMFWYRQQPGQSLTLIATANQGSEATYESGFVIDKFPISRPNLTFSTLTVSNMSPEDSSIYLCSVLLQGRNTEAFFGQGTRLTVV.

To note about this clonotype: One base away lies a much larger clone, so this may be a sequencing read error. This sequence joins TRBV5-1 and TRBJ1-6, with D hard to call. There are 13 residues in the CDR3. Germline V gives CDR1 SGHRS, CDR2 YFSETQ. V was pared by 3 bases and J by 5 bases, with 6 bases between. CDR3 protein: CASSWDDNSPLHF. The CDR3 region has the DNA TGCGCCAGCAGCTGGGATGATAATTCACCCCTCCACTTT.

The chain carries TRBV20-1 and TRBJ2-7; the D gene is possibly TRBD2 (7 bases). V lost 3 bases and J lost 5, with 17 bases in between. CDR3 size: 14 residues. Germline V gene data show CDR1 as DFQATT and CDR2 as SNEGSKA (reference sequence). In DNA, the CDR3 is TGCAGTGCTAGGACCAGGGGAGGGCAGGACGAGCAGTACTTC. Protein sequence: CSARTRGGQDEQYF.

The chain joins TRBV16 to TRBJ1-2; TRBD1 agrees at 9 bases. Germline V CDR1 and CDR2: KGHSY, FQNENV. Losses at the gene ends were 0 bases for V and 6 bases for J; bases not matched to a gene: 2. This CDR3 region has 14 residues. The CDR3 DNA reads TGTGCCAGCAGCCAATCGGACAGGGGTAATGGCTACACCTTC. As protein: CASSQSDRGNGYTF.

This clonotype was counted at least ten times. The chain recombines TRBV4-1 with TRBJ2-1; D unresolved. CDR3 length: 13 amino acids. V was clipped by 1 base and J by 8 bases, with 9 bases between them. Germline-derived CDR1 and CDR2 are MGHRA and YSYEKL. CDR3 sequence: CASSQGSSDEQFF. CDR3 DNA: TGCGCCAGCAGCCAAGGAAGTTCGGATGAGCAGTTCTTC.

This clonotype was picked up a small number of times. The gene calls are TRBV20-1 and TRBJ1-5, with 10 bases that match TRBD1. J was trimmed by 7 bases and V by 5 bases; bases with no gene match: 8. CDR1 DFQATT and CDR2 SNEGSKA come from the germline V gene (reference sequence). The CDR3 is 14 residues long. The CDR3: CSASRTGGGQPQHF. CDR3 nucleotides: TGCAGTGCTTCTCGGACAGGGGGTGGACAGCCCCAGCATTTT.

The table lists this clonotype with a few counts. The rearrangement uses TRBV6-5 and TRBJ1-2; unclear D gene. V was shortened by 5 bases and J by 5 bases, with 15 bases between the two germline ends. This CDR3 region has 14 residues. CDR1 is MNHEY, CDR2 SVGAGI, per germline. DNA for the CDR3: TGTGCCAGCAGTCCCTTTGACGTCGCTTATGGCTACACCTTC. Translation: CASSPFDVAYGYTF.

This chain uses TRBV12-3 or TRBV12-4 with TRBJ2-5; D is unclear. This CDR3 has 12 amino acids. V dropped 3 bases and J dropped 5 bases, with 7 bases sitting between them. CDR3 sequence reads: CASSFTWETQYF. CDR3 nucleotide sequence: TGTGCCAGCAGTTTCACCTGGGAGACCCAGTACTTC.

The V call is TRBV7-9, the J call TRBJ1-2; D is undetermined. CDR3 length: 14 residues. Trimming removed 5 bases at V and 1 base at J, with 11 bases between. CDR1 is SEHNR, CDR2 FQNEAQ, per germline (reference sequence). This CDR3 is CASSGQVFNYGYTF. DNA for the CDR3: TGTGCCAGCAGCGGCCAGGTATTTAACTATGGCTACACCTTC.

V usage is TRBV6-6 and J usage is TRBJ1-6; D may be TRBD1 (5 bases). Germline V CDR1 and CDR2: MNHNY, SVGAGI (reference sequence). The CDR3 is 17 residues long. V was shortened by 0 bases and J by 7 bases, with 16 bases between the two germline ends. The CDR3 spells CASSYSVGAGSNSPLHF. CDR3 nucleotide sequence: TGTGCCAGCAGTTACTCGGTGGGCGCAGGGTCGAATTCACCCCTCCACTTT.

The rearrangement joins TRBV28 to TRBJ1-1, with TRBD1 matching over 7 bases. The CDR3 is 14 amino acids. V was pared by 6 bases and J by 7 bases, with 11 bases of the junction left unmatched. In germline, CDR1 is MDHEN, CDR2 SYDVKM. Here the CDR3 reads CASRRTGPSGEAFF. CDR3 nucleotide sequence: TGTGCCAGCAGGCGGACAGGACCGTCCGGTGAAGCTTTCTTT. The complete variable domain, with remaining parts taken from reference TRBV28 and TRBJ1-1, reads DVKVTQSSRYLVKRTGEKVFLECVQDMDHENMFWYRQDPGLGLRLIYFSYDVKMKEKGDIPEGYSVSREKKERFSLILESASTNQTSMYLCASRRTGPSGEAFFGQGTRLTVV.

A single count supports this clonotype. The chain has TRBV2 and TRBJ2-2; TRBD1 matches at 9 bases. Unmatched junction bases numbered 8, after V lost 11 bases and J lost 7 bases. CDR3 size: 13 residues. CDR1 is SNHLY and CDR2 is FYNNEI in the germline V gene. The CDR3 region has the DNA TGTGCCGGGGGACAGGGAAGTCACGGGGAGCTGTTTTTT. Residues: CAGGQGSHGELFF. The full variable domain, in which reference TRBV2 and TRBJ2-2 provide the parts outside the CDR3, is EPEVTQTPSHQVTQMGQEVILRCVPISNHLYFYWYRQILGQKVEFLVSFYNNEISEKSEIFDDQFSVERPDGSNFTLKIRSTKLEDSAMYFCAGGQGSHGELFFGEGSRLTVL.

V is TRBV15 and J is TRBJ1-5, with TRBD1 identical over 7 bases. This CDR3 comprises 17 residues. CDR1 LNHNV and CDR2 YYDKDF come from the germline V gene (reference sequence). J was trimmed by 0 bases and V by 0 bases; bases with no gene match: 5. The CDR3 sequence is CATSREVGQDSNQPQHF. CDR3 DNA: TGTGCCACCAGCAGAGAAGTCGGACAGGATAGCAATCAGCCCCAGCATTTT.

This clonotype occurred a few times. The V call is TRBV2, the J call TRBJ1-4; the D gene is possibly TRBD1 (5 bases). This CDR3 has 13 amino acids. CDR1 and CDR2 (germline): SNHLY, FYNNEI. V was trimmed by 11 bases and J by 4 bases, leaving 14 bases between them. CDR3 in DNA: TGTGCCTTTCACAGGAGACTTAATGAAAAACTGTTTTTT. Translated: CAFHRRLNEKLFF.

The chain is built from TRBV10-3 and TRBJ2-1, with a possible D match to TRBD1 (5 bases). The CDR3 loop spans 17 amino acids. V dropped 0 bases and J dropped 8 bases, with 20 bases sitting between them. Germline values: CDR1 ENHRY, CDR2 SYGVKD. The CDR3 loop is CAISESGKTDRRDEQFF. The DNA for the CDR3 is TGTGCCATCAGTGAGTCGGGGAAGACAGACCGACGGGATGAGCAGTTCTTC.

The CDR3 coding sequence is TGTGCCAGCAGTCCCCGTGAGCGCTCCTACAATGAGCAGTTCTTC. Its translation: CASSPRERSYNEQFF. The rearrangement uses TRBV27 and TRBJ2-1; D is unclear. CDR1 and CDR2 from the germline V gene are MNHEY and SMNVEV (reference sequence). This CDR3 is built from 15 residues. With 5 bases removed from V and 0 bases from J, the gap between germline ends came to 11 bases.

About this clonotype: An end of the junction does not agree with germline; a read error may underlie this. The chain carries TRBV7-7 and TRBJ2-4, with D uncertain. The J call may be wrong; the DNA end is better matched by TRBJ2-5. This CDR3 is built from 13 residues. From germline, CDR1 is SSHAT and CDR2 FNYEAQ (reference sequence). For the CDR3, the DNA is TGTGCTAGCAGCTCAGTTCCCCAAGAGACCCAGTACTTC. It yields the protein CASSSVPQETQYF.

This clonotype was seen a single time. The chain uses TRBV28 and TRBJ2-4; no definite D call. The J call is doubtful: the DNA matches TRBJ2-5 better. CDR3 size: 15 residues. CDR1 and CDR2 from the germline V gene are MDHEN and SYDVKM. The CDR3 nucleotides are TGTGCCAGCAGTTTGCACGGTTCGAGCGCTGAGACCCAGTACTTC. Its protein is CASSLHGSSAETQYF.

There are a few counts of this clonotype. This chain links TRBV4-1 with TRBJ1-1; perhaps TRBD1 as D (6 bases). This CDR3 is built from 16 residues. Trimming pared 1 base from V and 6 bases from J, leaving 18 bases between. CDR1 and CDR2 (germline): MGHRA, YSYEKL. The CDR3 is CASSQVLQGKGAEAFF. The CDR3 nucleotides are TGCGCCAGCAGCCAAGTGCTACAGGGTAAAGGAGCTGAAGCTTTCTTT.

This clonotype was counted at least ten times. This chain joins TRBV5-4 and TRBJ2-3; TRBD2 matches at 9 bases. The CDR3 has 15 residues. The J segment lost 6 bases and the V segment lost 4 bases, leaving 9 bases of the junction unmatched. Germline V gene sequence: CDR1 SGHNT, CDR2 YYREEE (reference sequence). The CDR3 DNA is TGTGCCAGCAGCCCTCACGGGACTAGCATTGATACGCAGTATTTT. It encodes CASSPHGTSIDTQYF.

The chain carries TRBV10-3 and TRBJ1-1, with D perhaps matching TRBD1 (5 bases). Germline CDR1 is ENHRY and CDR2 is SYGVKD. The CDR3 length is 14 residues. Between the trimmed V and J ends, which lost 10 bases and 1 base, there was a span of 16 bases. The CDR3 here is CATRQDSQNTEAFF. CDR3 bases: TGTGCCACTCGCCAAGACAGCCAGAACACTGAAGCTTTCTTT.

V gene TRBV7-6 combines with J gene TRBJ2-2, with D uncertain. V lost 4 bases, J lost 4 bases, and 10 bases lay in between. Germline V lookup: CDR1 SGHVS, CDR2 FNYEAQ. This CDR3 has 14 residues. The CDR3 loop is CASSSSPGTGELFF. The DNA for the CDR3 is TGTGCCAGCAGCTCTTCCCCGGGCACCGGGGAGCTGTTTTTT.

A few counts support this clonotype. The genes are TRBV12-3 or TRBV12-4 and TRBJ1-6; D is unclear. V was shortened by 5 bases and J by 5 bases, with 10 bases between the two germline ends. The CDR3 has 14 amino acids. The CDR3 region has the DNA TGTGCCAGCAGTCCACGTGGCCATAATTCACCCCTCCACTTT. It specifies CASSPRGHNSPLHF.

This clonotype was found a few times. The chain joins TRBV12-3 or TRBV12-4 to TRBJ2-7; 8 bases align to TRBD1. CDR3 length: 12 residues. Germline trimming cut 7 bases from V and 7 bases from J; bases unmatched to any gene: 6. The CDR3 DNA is TGTGCCAGCAACAAACAGGGGGGAGAGCAGTACTTC. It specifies CASNKQGGEQYF.

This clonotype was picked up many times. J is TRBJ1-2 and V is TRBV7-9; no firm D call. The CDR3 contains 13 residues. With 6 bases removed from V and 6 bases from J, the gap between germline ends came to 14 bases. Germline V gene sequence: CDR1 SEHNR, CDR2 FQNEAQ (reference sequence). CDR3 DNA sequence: TGTGCCAGCAGTTTACTCGGTGTGGATGGCTACACCTTC. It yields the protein CASSLLGVDGYTF.

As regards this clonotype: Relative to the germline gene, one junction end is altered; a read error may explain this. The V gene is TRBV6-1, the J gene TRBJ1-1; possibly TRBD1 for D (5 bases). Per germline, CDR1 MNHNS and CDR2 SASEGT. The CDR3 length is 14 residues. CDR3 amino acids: CASSERAGNTGAFF. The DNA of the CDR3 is TGTGCCAGCAGTGAGAGGGCAGGGAACACTGGAGCTTTCTTT.

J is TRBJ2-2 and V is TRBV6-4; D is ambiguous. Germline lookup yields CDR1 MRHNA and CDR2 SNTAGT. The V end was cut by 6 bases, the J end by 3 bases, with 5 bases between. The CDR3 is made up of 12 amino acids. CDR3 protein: CASREDTGELFF. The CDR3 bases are TGTGCCAGCAGGGAAGACACCGGGGAGCTGTTTTTT.

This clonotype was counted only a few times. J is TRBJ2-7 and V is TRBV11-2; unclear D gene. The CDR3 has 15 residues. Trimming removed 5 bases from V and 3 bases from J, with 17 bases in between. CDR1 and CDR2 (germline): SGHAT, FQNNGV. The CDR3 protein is CASSPAARENYEQYF. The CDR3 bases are TGTGCCAGCAGCCCGGCCGCCCGAGAAAACTACGAGCAGTACTTC.

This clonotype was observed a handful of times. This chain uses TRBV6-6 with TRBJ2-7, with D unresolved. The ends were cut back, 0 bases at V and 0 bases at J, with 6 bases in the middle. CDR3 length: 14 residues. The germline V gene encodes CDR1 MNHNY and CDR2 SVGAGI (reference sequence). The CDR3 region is CASSYSDTSYEQYF. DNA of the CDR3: TGTGCCAGCAGTTACTCTGACACCTCCTACGAGCAGTACTTC.

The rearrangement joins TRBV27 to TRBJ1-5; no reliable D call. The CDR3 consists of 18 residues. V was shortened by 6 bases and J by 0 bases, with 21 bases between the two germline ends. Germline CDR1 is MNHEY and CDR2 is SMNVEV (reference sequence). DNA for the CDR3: TGTGCCAGCAGCTCCACTGGGAAGGCATTTAATAGCAATCAGCCCCAGCATTTT. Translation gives CASSSTGKAFNSNQPQHF.

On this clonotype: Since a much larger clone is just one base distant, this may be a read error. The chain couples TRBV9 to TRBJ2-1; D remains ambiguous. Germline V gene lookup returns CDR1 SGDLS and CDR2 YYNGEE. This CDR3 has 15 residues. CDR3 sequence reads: CTSSPRRAGNNEQFF. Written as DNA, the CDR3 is TGTACCAGCAGCCCCCGTCGGGCAGGAAACAATGAGCAGTTCTTC.

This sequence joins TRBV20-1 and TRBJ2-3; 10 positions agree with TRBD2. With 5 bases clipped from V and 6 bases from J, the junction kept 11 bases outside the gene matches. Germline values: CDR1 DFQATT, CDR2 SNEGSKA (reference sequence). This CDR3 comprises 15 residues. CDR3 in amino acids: CSAYGSGGAADTQYF. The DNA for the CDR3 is TGCAGTGCTTATGGCAGCGGGGGGGCCGCGGATACGCAGTATTTT.